This T cell receptor beta chain was recorded in a study of CD8+CD57+ T cells in acquired aplastic anemia. CDR3 and TCR beta VDJ profiling relied on a genomic DNA template. A single record per CDR3 protein comes from TCRdb applying MiXCR to the reads. This table has 150,000 to 200,000 distinct CDR3 sequences, approximately 60% appearing once. This CDR3 comprises 17 residues. The V gene's germline CDR1 is LNHNV and CDR2 YYDKDF (reference sequence). The V segment lost 1 base and the J segment 2 bases; nucleotides outside the gene matches: 10. This sequence originates from a human donor in good health. The V and J genes are TRBV15 and TRBJ2-7; 8 bases fit TRBD1. Material: sorted CD4+, CD8+, or CD8+CD57+ T cells (not recorded which) from PBMCs. The CDR3 is CATSRGEAQGATYEQYF. The CDR3 DNA is TGTGCCACCAGCAGAGGGGAAGCGCAGGGGGCTACCTACGAGCAGTACTTC. The whole variable domain, remainder taken from reference TRBV15 and TRBJ2-7, is DAMVIQNPRYQVTQFGKPVTLSCSQTLNHNVMYWYQQKSSQAPKLLFHYYDKDFNNEADTPDNFQSRRPNTSFCFLDIRSPGLGDTAMYLCATSRGEAQGATYEQYFGPGTRLTVT.